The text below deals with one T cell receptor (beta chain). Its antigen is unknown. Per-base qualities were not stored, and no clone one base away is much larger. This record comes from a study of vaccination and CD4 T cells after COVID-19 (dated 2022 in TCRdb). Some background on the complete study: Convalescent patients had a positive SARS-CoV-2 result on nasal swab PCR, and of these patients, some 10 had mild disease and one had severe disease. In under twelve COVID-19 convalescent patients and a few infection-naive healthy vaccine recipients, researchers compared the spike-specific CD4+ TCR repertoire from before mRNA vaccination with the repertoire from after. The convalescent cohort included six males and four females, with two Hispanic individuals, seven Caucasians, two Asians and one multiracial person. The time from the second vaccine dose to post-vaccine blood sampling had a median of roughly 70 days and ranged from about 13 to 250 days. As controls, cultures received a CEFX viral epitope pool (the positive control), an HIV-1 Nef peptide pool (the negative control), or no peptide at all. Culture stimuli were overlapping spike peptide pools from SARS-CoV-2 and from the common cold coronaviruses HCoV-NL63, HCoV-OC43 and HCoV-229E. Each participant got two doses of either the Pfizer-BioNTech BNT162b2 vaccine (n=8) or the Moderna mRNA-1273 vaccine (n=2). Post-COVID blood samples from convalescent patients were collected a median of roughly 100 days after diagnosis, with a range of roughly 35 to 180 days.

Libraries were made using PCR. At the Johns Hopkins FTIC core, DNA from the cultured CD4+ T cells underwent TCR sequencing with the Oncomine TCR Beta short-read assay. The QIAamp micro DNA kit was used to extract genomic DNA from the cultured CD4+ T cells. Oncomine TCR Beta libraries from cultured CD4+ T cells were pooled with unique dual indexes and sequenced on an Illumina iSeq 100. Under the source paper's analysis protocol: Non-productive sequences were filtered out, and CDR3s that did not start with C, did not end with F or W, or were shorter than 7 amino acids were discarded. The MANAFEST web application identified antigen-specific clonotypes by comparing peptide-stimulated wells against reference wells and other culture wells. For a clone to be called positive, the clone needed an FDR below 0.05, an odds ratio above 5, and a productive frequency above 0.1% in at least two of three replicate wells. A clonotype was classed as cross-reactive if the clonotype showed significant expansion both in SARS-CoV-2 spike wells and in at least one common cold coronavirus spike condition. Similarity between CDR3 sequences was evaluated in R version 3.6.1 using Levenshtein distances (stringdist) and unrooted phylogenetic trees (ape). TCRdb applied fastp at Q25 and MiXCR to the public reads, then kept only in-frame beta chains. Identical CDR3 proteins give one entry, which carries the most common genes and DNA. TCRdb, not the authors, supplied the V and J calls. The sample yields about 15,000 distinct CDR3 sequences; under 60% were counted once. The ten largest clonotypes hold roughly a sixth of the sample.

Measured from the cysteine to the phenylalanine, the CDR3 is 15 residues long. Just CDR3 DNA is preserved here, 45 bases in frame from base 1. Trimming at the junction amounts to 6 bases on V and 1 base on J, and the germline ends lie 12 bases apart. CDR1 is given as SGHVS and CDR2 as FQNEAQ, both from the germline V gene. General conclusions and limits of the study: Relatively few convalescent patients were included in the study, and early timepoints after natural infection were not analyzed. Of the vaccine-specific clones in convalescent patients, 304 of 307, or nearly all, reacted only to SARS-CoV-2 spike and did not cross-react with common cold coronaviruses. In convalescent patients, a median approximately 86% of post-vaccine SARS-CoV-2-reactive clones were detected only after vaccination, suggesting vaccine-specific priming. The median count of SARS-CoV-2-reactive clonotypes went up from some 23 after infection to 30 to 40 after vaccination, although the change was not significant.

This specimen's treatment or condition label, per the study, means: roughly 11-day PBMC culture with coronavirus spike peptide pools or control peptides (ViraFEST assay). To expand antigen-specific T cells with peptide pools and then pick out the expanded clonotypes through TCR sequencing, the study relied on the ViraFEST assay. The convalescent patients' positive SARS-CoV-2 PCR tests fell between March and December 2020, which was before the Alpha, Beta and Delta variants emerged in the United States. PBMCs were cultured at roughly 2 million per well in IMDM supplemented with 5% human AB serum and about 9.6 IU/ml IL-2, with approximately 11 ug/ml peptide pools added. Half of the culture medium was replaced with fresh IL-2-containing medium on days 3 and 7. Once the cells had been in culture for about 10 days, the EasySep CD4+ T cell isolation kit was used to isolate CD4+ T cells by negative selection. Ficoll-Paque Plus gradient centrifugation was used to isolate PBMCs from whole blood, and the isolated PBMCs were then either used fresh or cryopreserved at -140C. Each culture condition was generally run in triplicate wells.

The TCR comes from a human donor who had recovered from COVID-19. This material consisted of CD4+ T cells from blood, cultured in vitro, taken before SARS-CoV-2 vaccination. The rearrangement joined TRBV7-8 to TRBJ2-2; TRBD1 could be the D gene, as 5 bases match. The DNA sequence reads TGTGCCAGCAGTAACACTCAGGGGAACACCGGGGAGCTGTTTTTT. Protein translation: CASSNTQGNTGELFF.